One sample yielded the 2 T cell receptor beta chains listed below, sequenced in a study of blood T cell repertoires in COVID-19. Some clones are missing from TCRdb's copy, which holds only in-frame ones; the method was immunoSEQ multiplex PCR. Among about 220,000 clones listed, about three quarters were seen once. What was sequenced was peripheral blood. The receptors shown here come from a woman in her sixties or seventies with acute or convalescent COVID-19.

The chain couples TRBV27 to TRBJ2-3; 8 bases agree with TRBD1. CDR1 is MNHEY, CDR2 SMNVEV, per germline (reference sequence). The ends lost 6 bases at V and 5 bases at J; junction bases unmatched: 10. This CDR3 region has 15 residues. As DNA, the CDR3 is TGTGCCAGCAGCCGGACAGGGACATTTCTAGATACGCAGTATTTT. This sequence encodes CASSRTGTFLDTQYF.

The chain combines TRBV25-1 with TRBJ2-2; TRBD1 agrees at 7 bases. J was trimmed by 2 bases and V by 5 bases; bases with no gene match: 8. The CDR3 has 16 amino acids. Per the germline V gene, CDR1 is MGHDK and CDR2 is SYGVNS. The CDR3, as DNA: TGTGCCAGCAGTTCCGCCGGGACAGTTAACACCGGGGAGCTGTTTTTT. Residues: CASSSAGTVNTGELFF.